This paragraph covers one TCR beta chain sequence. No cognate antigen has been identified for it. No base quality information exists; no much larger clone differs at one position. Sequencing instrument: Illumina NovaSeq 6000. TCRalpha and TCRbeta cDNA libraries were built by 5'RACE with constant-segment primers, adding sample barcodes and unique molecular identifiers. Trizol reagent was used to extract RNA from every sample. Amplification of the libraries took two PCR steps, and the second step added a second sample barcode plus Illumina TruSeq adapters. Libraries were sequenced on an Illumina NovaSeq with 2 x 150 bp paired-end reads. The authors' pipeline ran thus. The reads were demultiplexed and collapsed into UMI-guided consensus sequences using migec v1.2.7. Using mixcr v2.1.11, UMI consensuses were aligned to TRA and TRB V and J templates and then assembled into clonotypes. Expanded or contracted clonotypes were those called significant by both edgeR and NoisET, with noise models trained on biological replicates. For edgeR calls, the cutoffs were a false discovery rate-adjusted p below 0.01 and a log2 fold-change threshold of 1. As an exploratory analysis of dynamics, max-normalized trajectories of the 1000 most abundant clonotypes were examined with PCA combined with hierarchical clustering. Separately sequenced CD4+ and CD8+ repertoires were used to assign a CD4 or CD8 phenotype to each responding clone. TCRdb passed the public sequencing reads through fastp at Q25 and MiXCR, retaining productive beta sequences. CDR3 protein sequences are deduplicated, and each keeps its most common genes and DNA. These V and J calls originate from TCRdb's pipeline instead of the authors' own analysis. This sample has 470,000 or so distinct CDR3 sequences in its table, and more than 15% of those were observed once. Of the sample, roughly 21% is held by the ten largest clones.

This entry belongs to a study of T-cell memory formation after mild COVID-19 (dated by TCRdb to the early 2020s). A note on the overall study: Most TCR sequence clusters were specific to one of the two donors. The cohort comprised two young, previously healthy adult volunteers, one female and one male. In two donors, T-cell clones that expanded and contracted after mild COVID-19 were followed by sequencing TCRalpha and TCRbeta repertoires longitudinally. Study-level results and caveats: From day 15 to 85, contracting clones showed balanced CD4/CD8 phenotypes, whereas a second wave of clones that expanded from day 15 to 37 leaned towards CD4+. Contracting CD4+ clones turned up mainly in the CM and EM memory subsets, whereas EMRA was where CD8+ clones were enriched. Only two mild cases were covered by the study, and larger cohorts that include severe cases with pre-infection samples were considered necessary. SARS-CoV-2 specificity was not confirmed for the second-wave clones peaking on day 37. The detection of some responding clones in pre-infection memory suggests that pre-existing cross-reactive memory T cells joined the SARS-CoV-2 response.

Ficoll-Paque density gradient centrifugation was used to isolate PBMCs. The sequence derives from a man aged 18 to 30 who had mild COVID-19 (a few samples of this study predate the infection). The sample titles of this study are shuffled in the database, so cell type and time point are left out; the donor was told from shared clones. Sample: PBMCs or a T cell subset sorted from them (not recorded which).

The CDR3: CASSQNGANQPQHF. The DNA sequence is as follows: TGTGCCAGCAGCCAAAACGGGGCCAATCAGCCCCAGCATTTT. The rearrangement joined TRBV2 to TRBJ1-5, with a weak D call of TRBD1 (5 bases match). CDR1 and CDR2, looked up from the germline V gene, are SNHLY and FYNNEI. The CDR3 spans 14 residues, from the cysteine through the phenylalanine. Of the read, only the CDR3 DNA is kept; its 42 bases are in frame from base 1. V is clipped by 6 bases and J by 3 bases, and the sequence between their germline boundaries is 12 bases long.